These T cell receptor beta chains were read from a single sample in a study of OX40 agonist ivuxolimab in advanced cancers. Profiling relied on immunoSEQ multiplex PCR, and the TCRdb table lists in-frame clones only, not all of them. This sample has about 60,000 clones; about 90% occur once, and the top ten carry more than 9.5%. The material was CD4+ or CD8+ T cells sorted from blood, obtained in a trial of the OX40 agonist ivuxolimab. These receptors originate from an adult with an advanced solid tumor such as melanoma, head and neck, liver or kidney cancer. Each CDR3 is given with its conserved first and last residue. A D gene is named only where the DNA matches it firmly. Clone size is stated in some rows and not others, as once, few, many or a class when expanded.

clone_size: NA
v_call: TRBV13
d_call: TRBD1
j_call: TRBJ1-4
cdr3_aa: CASSLRQGGNEKLFF
cdr3_nt: TGTGCCAGCAGCTTAAGACAGGGGGGAAATGAAAAACTGTTTTTT

clone_size: NA
v_call: TRBV4-3
d_call: TRBD2
j_call: TRBJ2-5
cdr3_aa: CASSLDSGGAGETQYF
cdr3_nt: TGCGCCAGCAGCCTAGATAGCGGGGGGGCCGGGGAGACCCAGTACTTC

clone_size: NA
v_call: TRBV14
d_call: NA
j_call: TRBJ2-7
cdr3_aa: CASSQDIDRSEYEQYF
cdr3_nt: TGTGCCAGCAGCCAAGATATCGACAGGTCCGAGTACGAGCAGTACTTC

clone_size: NA
v_call: TRBV19
d_call: NA
j_call: TRBJ2-7
cdr3_aa: CASSSRAFGHEQYF
cdr3_nt: TGTGCCAGTAGCTCCAGGGCGTTCGGGCACGAGCAGTACTTC

clone_size: NA
v_call: TRBV7-9
d_call: NA
j_call: TRBJ1-1
cdr3_aa: CASSRNTEAFF
cdr3_nt: TGTGCCAGCAGCCGGAACACTGAAGCTTTCTTT

clone_size: few
v_call: TRBV28
d_call: TRBD2
j_call: TRBJ2-1
cdr3_aa: CASSLPRGAGAAHEQFF
cdr3_nt: TGTGCCAGCAGTCTACCGAGGGGAGCGGGGGCCGCCCATGAGCAGTTCTTC

clone_size: NA
v_call: TRBV7-2
d_call: NA
j_call: TRBJ2-2
cdr3_aa: CASSLVAGSNTGELFF
cdr3_nt: TGTGCCAGCAGCTTAGTGGCAGGGAGTAACACCGGGGAGCTGTTTTTT

clone_size: NA
v_call: TRBV7-7
d_call: NA
j_call: TRBJ1-5
cdr3_aa: CASSLDLDQPQHF
cdr3_nt: TGTGCTAGCAGCTTAGATCTCGATCAGCCCCAGCATTTT

clone_size: NA
v_call: TRBV9
d_call: NA
j_call: TRBJ1-1
cdr3_aa: CASSVEGTVNTEAFF
cdr3_nt: TGTGCCAGCAGCGTAGAGGGAACGGTGAACACTGAAGCTTTCTTT

clone_size: NA
v_call: TRBV9
d_call: NA
j_call: TRBJ2-2
cdr3_aa: CASSSSDTGELFF
cdr3_nt: TGTGCCAGCAGTTCCTCGGACACCGGGGAGCTGTTTTTT

clone_size: NA
v_call: TRBV6-6
d_call: TRBD1
j_call: TRBJ1-1
cdr3_aa: CASSYWTGNAEAFF
cdr3_nt: TGTGCCAGCAGTTACTGGACAGGGAACGCTGAAGCTTTCTTT

clone_size: NA
v_call: TRBV28
d_call: NA
j_call: TRBJ2-1
cdr3_aa: CASSFSGTRVNEQFF
cdr3_nt: TGTGCCAGCAGTTTTTCCGGGACAAGGGTCAATGAGCAGTTCTTC

clone_size: medium-sized
v_call: TRBV6-5
d_call: NA
j_call: TRBJ2-7
cdr3_aa: CASGVYEQYF
cdr3_nt: TGTGCCAGCGGCGTCTACGAGCAGTACTTC

clone_size: NA
v_call: TRBV9
d_call: NA
j_call: TRBJ2-5
cdr3_aa: CASSPPILGGTQYF
cdr3_nt: TGTGCCAGCAGCCCCCCCATCCTCGGTGGGACCCAGTACTTC

clone_size: NA
v_call: TRBV19
d_call: NA
j_call: TRBJ1-1
cdr3_aa: CASRASANTEAFF
cdr3_nt: TGTGCCAGTAGGGCCTCGGCGAACACTGAAGCTTTCTTT

clone_size: NA
v_call: TRBV18
d_call: TRBD1
j_call: TRBJ2-3
cdr3_aa: CASSPGTGLPDTQYF
cdr3_nt: TGTGCCAGCTCACCCGGGACAGGTCTACCAGATACGCAGTATTTT

clone_size: NA
v_call: TRBV5-6
d_call: TRBD1
j_call: TRBJ2-2
cdr3_aa: CASSLGDTGGGTGELFF
cdr3_nt: TGTGCCAGCAGCTTGGGGGACACAGGGGGCGGCACCGGGGAGCTGTTTTTT

clone_size: few
v_call: TRBV11-1
d_call: NA
j_call: TRBJ2-3
cdr3_aa: CASRQLGFGFTDTQYF
cdr3_nt: TGTGCCAGCCGACAGTTAGGGTTCGGCTTTACAGATACGCAGTATTTT

clone_size: NA
v_call: TRBV7-2
d_call: NA
j_call: TRBJ1-2
cdr3_aa: CASSLTYGYTF
cdr3_nt: TGTGCCAGCAGCTTAACGTATGGCTACACCTTC

clone_size: few
v_call: TRBV19
d_call: NA
j_call: TRBJ2-6
cdr3_aa: CASSAVAGWFNTGANVLTF
cdr3_nt: TGTGCCAGTAGTGCAGTTGCAGGGTGGTTTAATACTGGGGCCAACGTCCTGACTTTC

clone_size: NA
v_call: TRBV7-6
d_call: NA
j_call: TRBJ1-1
cdr3_aa: CASSLSDTNTEAFF
cdr3_nt: TGTGCCAGCAGCTTAAGCGACACGAACACTGAAGCTTTCTTT

clone_size: NA
v_call: TRBV11-2
d_call: NA
j_call: TRBJ2-7
cdr3_aa: CASSLGFGVHEQYF
cdr3_nt: TGTGCCAGCAGCTTAGGTTTCGGGGTCCACGAGCAGTACTTC

clone_size: NA
v_call: TRBV5-8
d_call: NA
j_call: TRBJ1-1
cdr3_aa: CASSYVSTEAFF
cdr3_nt: TGTGCCAGCAGCTATGTAAGCACTGAAGCTTTCTTT

clone_size: NA
v_call: TRBV9
d_call: TRBD2
j_call: TRBJ2-3
cdr3_aa: CASSSGLVGGTSTDTQYF
cdr3_nt: TGTGCCAGCAGCTCCGGACTAGTGGGGGGGACTAGCACAGATACGCAGTATTTT

clone_size: NA
v_call: TRBV11-2
d_call: NA
j_call: TRBJ1-1
cdr3_aa: CASSADGGTEAFF
cdr3_nt: TGTGCCAGCAGCGCAGATGGGGGAACTGAAGCTTTCTTT

clone_size: NA
v_call: TRBV11-2
d_call: TRBD2
j_call: TRBJ2-5
cdr3_aa: CASILGSGGRGSKTQYF
cdr3_nt: TGTGCCAGCATCCTTGGTAGCGGGGGGCGGGGTTCCAAGACCCAGTACTTC

clone_size: NA
v_call: TRBV5-4
d_call: NA
j_call: TRBJ2-2
cdr3_aa: CASSLEEANTGELFF
cdr3_nt: TGTGCCAGCAGCTTGGAGGAGGCGAACACCGGGGAGCTGTTTTTT

clone_size: NA
v_call: TRBV28
d_call: NA
j_call: TRBJ1-5
cdr3_aa: CASSFPGTQPQHF
cdr3_nt: TGTGCCAGCAGTTTCCCAGGAACCCAGCCCCAGCATTTT

clone_size: once
v_call: TRBV5-4
d_call: NA
j_call: TRBJ1-4
cdr3_aa: CASSLGTAGGEKLFF
cdr3_nt: TGTGCCAGCAGCTTAGGGACCGCAGGTGGGGAAAAACTGTTTTTT

clone_size: NA
v_call: TRBV10-2
d_call: NA
j_call: TRBJ2-5
cdr3_aa: CASSEVKYQETQYF
cdr3_nt: TGCGCCAGCAGTGAGGTGAAGTACCAAGAGACCCAGTACTTC

clone_size: NA
v_call: TRBV6-5
d_call: NA
j_call: TRBJ1-1
cdr3_aa: CASNLGAEAFF
cdr3_nt: TGTGCCAGCAACCTTGGGGCTGAAGCTTTCTTT

clone_size: NA
v_call: TRBV5-8
d_call: NA
j_call: TRBJ2-1
cdr3_aa: CASSLGWGDPDNEQFF
cdr3_nt: TGTGCCAGCAGCTTGGGATGGGGCGACCCAGACAATGAGCAGTTCTTC

clone_size: NA
v_call: TRBV13
d_call: NA
j_call: TRBJ1-1
cdr3_aa: CASSFSTETGGTEAFF
cdr3_nt: TGTGCCAGCAGCTTCTCGACAGAGACCGGGGGCACTGAAGCTTTCTTT

clone_size: few
v_call: TRBV5-6
d_call: NA
j_call: TRBJ1-1
cdr3_aa: CASSLDDGREWGTEAFF
cdr3_nt: TGTGCCAGCAGCTTGGACGACGGCAGGGAGTGGGGCACTGAAGCTTTCTTT

clone_size: NA
v_call: TRBV5-1
d_call: NA
j_call: TRBJ2-2
cdr3_aa: CASSLALGPTGELFF
cdr3_nt: TGCGCCAGCAGCTTGGCTTTGGGGCCCACCGGGGAGCTGTTTTTT

clone_size: NA
v_call: TRBV27
d_call: NA
j_call: TRBJ2-7
cdr3_aa: CATADGAWGNEQYF
cdr3_nt: TGTGCCACCGCAGACGGGGCCTGGGGGAACGAGCAGTACTTC

clone_size: NA
v_call: TRBV28
d_call: TRBD1
j_call: TRBJ2-2
cdr3_aa: CASSWTGNTGELFF
cdr3_nt: TGTGCCAGCAGTTGGACAGGGAACACCGGGGAGCTGTTTTTT

clone_size: NA
v_call: TRBV4-1
d_call: NA
j_call: TRBJ1-6
cdr3_aa: CASSQGGAGNSPLHF
cdr3_nt: TGCGCCAGCAGCCAAGGGGGCGCGGGGAATTCACCCCTCCACTTT

clone_size: NA
v_call: TRBV4-1
d_call: TRBD1
j_call: TRBJ2-7
cdr3_aa: CASSQKEGPTGGTYEQYF
cdr3_nt: TGCGCCAGCAGCCAAAAGGAGGGCCCGACAGGGGGGACCTACGAGCAGTACTTC

clone_size: NA
v_call: TRBV28
d_call: NA
j_call: TRBJ1-1
cdr3_aa: CASSQALMNTEAFF
cdr3_nt: TGTGCCAGCAGCCAAGCTCTCATGAACACTGAAGCTTTCTTT

clone_size: NA
v_call: TRBV9
d_call: TRBD2
j_call: TRBJ2-3
cdr3_aa: CASSGWTSGSTDTQYF
cdr3_nt: TGTGCCAGCAGCGGCTGGACTAGCGGATCCACAGATACGCAGTATTTT

clone_size: NA
v_call: TRBV7-3
d_call: NA
j_call: TRBJ1-2
cdr3_aa: CASSPSGSGYGYTF
cdr3_nt: TGTGCCAGCAGCCCTAGTGGCTCTGGCTATGGCTACACCTTC

clone_size: NA
v_call: TRBV6-5
d_call: NA
j_call: TRBJ2-7
cdr3_aa: CASSYSIADITYEQYF
cdr3_nt: TGTGCCAGCAGTTACTCGATAGCGGACATCACCTACGAGCAGTACTTC

clone_size: NA
v_call: TRBV13
d_call: TRBD1
j_call: TRBJ2-7
cdr3_aa: CASSPRQGAYEQYF
cdr3_nt: TGTGCCAGCAGCCCTCGACAGGGGGCCTACGAGCAGTACTTC

clone_size: NA
v_call: TRBV10-3
d_call: NA
j_call: TRBJ2-6
cdr3_aa: CAISGLPHSGANVLTF
cdr3_nt: TGTGCCATCAGTGGGCTTCCCCACTCTGGGGCCAACGTCCTGACTTTC

clone_size: NA
v_call: TRBV7-2
d_call: NA
j_call: TRBJ2-1
cdr3_aa: CASSLEVRGNEQFF
cdr3_nt: TGTGCCAGCAGCTTAGAAGTCAGAGGCAATGAGCAGTTCTTC

clone_size: NA
v_call: TRBV6-1
d_call: NA
j_call: TRBJ1-5
cdr3_aa: CASSARQENQPQHF
cdr3_nt: TGTGCCAGCAGTGCCCGACAGGAGAATCAGCCCCAGCATTTT

clone_size: NA
v_call: TRBV6-5
d_call: NA
j_call: TRBJ1-2
cdr3_aa: CASSYGGYGYTF
cdr3_nt: TGTGCCAGCAGTTACGGGGGCTATGGCTACACCTTC

clone_size: NA
v_call: TRBV4-2
d_call: TRBD2
j_call: TRBJ2-3
cdr3_aa: CASSQEARGVTDTQYF
cdr3_nt: TGTGCCAGCAGCCAAGAGGCGCGGGGGGTGACAGATACGCAGTATTTT

clone_size: NA
v_call: TRBV9
d_call: NA
j_call: TRBJ2-7
cdr3_aa: CASSFGTYPYEQYF
cdr3_nt: TGTGCCAGCAGCTTTGGGACTTACCCCTACGAGCAGTACTTC

clone_size: NA
v_call: TRBV4-1
d_call: NA
j_call: TRBJ1-2
cdr3_aa: CASRLIGAEFYGYTF
cdr3_nt: TGCGCCAGCCGTCTCATAGGGGCGGAATTCTATGGCTACACCTTC